The text below deals with one T cell receptor beta chain. As yet, its antigen is unknown. The record originates from a study of high-grade serous ovarian cancer treatment subgroups. Study outcomes and limitations: Same-patient tumor repertoires overlapped at about 0.1 to 0.8; different patients barely overlapped. Clonal relatedness tracked neoantigen level, and by trend copy number and mutation load.

Tumor tissue was taken before any definitive surgery or chemotherapy was given. The CDR3 is 20 residues long. The germline CDR1 and CDR2 sequences are SGHNT and YENEEA. The V end lost 0 bases, the J end lost 0 bases, and 21 bases lay between the germline ends. Measured with immunoSEQ multiplex PCR; TCRdb has only the in-frame clones, and not every one. The sample records some 15,000 clones, 86% being singletons. This clonotype originated in a human donor with high-grade serous ovarian cancer. Sequenced material: tumor tissue. The rearrangement uses TRBV11-3 and TRBJ1-5; the D gene is possibly TRBD1 (6 bases). CDR3 loop: CASSLERPGHYIYSNQPQHF. Here the CDR3 DNA reads TGTGCCAGCAGCTTAGAGCGGCCGGGACACTACATATATAGCAATCAGCCCCAGCATTTT.